This T cell receptor beta chain was sequenced for a study of cytomegalovirus exposure and HLA in healthy donors. The PCR used 60 Vbeta and 13 Jbeta primers. Sequencing was performed with immunoSEQ multiplex PCR; in TCRdb, only in-frame clones are kept and a portion is missing. The table shows approximately 27,000 clones, with just under 70% occurring only once. The length of the CDR3 is 14 residues. The germline V gene has CDR1 SNHLY and CDR2 FYNNEI. With 6 bases removed from V and 1 base from J, the gap between germline ends came to 12 bases. The rearrangement links TRBV2 to TRBJ1-1; D is unresolved. The source material was PBMCs. The receptor's source is a woman in her forties or fifties in good health and CMV-seronegative. Written as DNA, the CDR3 is TGTGCCAGCAGCCTTAGGAGGGCGAACACTGAAGCTTTCTTT. Its protein is CASSLRRANTEAFF.